This TCR beta chain stems from a study of graft-versus-host responses after intestinal transplantation. Study as a whole: All recipients got anti-thymocyte globulin induction, then tacrolimus and steroids for about 3 years.

Findings of the study overall: An association linked early post-transplant HvG declines with peak circulating GvH clone levels. High graft-versus-host to host-versus-graft T cell clonal ratios marked allografts of patients with graft-donor macrochimerism. GvH clones occurred in recipient marrow; some first appeared in ileum or blood.

Data came from immunoSEQ multiplex PCR; TCRdb stores just in-frame clones and leaves some out. In the table there are under 85,000 clones, about 92% of which are singletons. On this clone: What it binds is unknown.

The CDR3 spans 14 residues. Trimming pared 1 base from V and 4 bases from J, leaving 10 bases between. The germline V gene has CDR1 PRHDT and CDR2 FYEKMQ (reference sequence). The chain uses TRBV13 and TRBJ2-5, with a weak D call TRBD1 (5 bases). The source material was unstimulated CD8+ T cells sorted from spleen or lymph node cells, sampled before intestinal transplant. This receptor was obtained from a human donor who received an intestinal transplant. CDR3 in amino acids: CASSLAGPRETQYF. DNA of the CDR3: TGTGCCAGCAGCTTAGCAGGGCCAAGAGAGACCCAGTACTTC.